The 5 T cell receptor beta chains given below trace back to one sample, sequenced in a study of PD-1 blockade in classical Hodgkin lymphoma. Following autologous stem cell transplantation, relapse occurred in every patient, and exposure to brentuximab vedotin varied. TCRdb's table, derived via immunoSEQ multiplex PCR, lists solely in-frame clones and lacks some. Of around 28,000 clones listed, 70% were seen once; the top ten hold 20% to 30%. The material was peripheral blood mononuclear cells (PBMCs), obtained before the second cycle of nivolumab. The source is a human donor with classical Hodgkin lymphoma.

The chain links TRBV11-2 to TRBJ1-2, with D unclear. CDR1 SGHAT and CDR2 FQNNGV come from the germline V gene. The CDR3 contains 17 residues. Trimming pared 0 bases from V and 7 bases from J, leaving 21 bases between. The CDR3 reads CASSLDLRSGRAGGYTF. In nucleotides, the CDR3 is TGTGCCAGCAGCTTAGATCTCCGGAGCGGGAGGGCGGGTGGCTACACCTTC.

The table lists this clone with a few counts. Other DNA sequences in this sample translate to the same CDR3. The rearrangement uses TRBV19 and TRBJ1-1; D call uncertain. Germline CDR1 LNHDA, CDR2 SQIVND (reference sequence). Trimming pared 2 bases from V and 1 base from J, leaving 5 bases between. This CDR3 is 13 amino acids long. The CDR3 nucleotides are TGTGCCAGTAGTATACTGGAGAACACTGAAGCTTTCTTT. Translated: CASSILENTEAFF.

This clone showed up just once. The chain is built from TRBV7-2 and TRBJ2-5, with D perhaps being TRBD1 or TRBD2 (6 bases each). Trimming left V 5 bases short and J 5 bases short, with 15 bases between. The CDR3 runs to 14 residues. Per the germline V gene, CDR1 is SGHTA and CDR2 is FQGNSA. CDR3 in amino acids: CASSNRVGRETQYF. CDR3 sequence (DNA): TGTGCCAGCAGCAACAGGGTTGGGAGGGAGACCCAGTACTTC.

This clone appeared a few times. The V and J genes are TRBV7-3 and TRBJ1-1, with 9 bases that match TRBD1. The V segment lost 5 bases and the J segment 5 bases; nucleotides outside the gene matches: 6. The germline CDR1 and CDR2 sequences are SGHTA and FQGTGA. The CDR3 loop spans 14 amino acids. The CDR3 loop is CASSSNGQGTEAFF. The CDR3 bases are TGTGCCAGCAGCAGTAACGGACAGGGGACTGAAGCTTTCTTT.

This clone was recorded a few times. V is TRBV6-1 and J is TRBJ1-3; D possibly corresponds to TRBD1 (6 bases). This CDR3 has 16 residues. Germline V gene data show CDR1 as MNHNS and CDR2 as SASEGT. Trimming took off 2 bases at V and 2 bases at J, with 13 bases between the two ends. The CDR3 reads CASSERASGAGNTIYF. DNA of the CDR3: TGTGCCAGCAGTGAAAGGGCATCAGGGGCTGGAAACACCATATATTTT.